The 22 T cell receptor beta chains in this list originate from one sample, sequenced in a study of shared clonotypes between healthy human individuals. Generated by immunoSEQ multiplex PCR, the TCRdb table keeps only in-frame clones and is missing some. The repertoire consists of about 980,000 clones, with approximately 76% occurring once and the leading ten covering over 1.3%. The specimen sequenced was memory CD4+ T cells sorted from blood. Subset of the sample: CD45RA-negative fraction. The receptor source for this set is a man aged 18 to 29 in good health.

V usage is TRBV5-6 and J usage is TRBJ1-2, with TRBD1 matching over 8 bases. CDR3 size: 14 residues. After removal of 4 bases from V and 8 bases from J, the junction contained 10 bases not matched to a gene. From germline, CDR1 is SGHDT and CDR2 YYEEEE. This CDR3 reads CASSGTSRGLGYTF. The CDR3 nucleotides read TGTGCCAGCAGCGGAACATCCAGGGGGCTCGGCTACACCTTC.

V gene TRBV2 combines with J gene TRBJ2-1; tentatively, D is TRBD2 (6 bases). Per the germline V gene, CDR1 is SNHLY and CDR2 is FYNNEI. The CDR3 has 14 residues. Trimming took off 6 bases at V and 4 bases at J, with 13 bases between the two ends. This chain's CDR3 is CASRPGLDYNEQFF. In nucleotides, the CDR3 is TGTGCCAGCAGGCCGGGACTCGATTACAATGAGCAGTTCTTC.

The chain is built from TRBV18 and TRBJ1-6; D not resolved. The CDR3 runs to 19 residues. The ends were cut back, 4 bases at V and 0 bases at J, with 19 bases in the middle. Germline V CDR1 and CDR2: KGHSH, LQKENI. The CDR3 reads CASSLTSGEMSSYNSPLHF. DNA for the CDR3: TGTGCCAGCTCACTAACCTCCGGGGAAATGAGCTCCTATAATTCACCCCTCCACTTT.

V and J are TRBV28 and TRBJ2-6; TRBD1 aligns across 7 bases. This CDR3 comprises 15 residues. CDR1 is MDHEN, CDR2 SYDVKM, per germline. The V gene end was trimmed by 7 bases and the J gene end by 2 bases; junction bases not matched to a gene: 5. CDR3 sequence reads: CASNRGSTGANVLTF. DNA of the CDR3: TGTGCCAGCAACAGGGGTAGTACTGGGGCCAACGTCCTGACTTTC.

Remarks on this clone: This may be a read error, as it is one base from a much larger clone. Other DNA sequences in this specimen translate into the identical CDR3. V usage is TRBV18 and J usage is TRBJ1-1; 8 nucleotides match TRBD1. CDR3 size: 17 residues. Germline-derived CDR1 and CDR2 are KGHSH and LQKENI. CDR3 in DNA: TGTGCCAGCTCACCACCTCGAACCACAGGGGGGGTGACTGAGGCTTTCTTT. Encoded protein: CASSPPRTTGGVTEAFF.

The chain employs TRBV18 and TRBJ2-7, with 7 bases identical to TRBD1. The CDR3 consists of 14 residues. Germline trimming cut 3 bases from V and 4 bases from J; bases unmatched to any gene: 6. Germline V lookup: CDR1 KGHSH, CDR2 LQKENI. The CDR3 protein is CASSPDRELYEQYF. In DNA, the CDR3 is TGTGCCAGCTCACCTGACAGGGAGCTTTACGAGCAGTACTTC.

The V call is TRBV7-9, the J call TRBJ2-3; 9 positions match TRBD2. Trimming at V came to 6 bases and at J to 3 bases, leaving 4 bases not matched to a gene. The CDR3 is 14 amino acids. The germline gives CDR1 SEHNR, CDR2 FQNEAQ (reference sequence). The CDR3 DNA reads TGTGCCAGCAGTAAAGCGGGAGGAACAGATACGCAGTATTTT. Protein sequence: CASSKAGGTDTQYF.

A word on this clone: A much larger clone sits a single nucleotide away, making a read error possible. The sample holds other DNA sequences that translate to the same CDR3. This chain connects TRBV2 to TRBJ2-3; D uncertain. The CDR3 runs 13 residues. Germline loops: CDR1 SNHLY, CDR2 FYNNEI. V lost 7 bases and J lost 0, with 8 bases in between. The CDR3 loop is CASNRASTDTQYF. The CDR3 nucleotides read TGTGCCAGCAACCGGGCTAGCACAGATACGCAGTATTTT.

This chain connects TRBV7-2 to TRBJ2-5; 8 bases are shared with TRBD2. V was pared by 5 bases and J by 5 bases, with 7 bases of the junction left unmatched. CDR3 size: 14 residues. Germline CDR1 is SGHTA and CDR2 is FQGNSA. CDR3 DNA: TGTGCCAGCAGCGCCGGGAGGGCCGCGGAGACCCAGTACTTC. It specifies CASSAGRAAETQYF.

V is TRBV4-3 and J is TRBJ2-3, with 12 bases identical to TRBD2. With 2 bases clipped from V and 4 bases from J, the junction kept 1 base outside the gene matches. The CDR3 extends over 15 amino acids. Per germline, CDR1 LGHNA and CDR2 YSLEER. The CDR3 coding sequence is TGCGCCAGCAGCCAAAGACTAGCGGGAGCAGATACGCAGTATTTT. The encoded protein is CASSQRLAGADTQYF.

The chain links TRBV9 to TRBJ2-3; a possible D gene is TRBD2 (5 bases). The germline gives CDR1 SGDLS, CDR2 YYNGEE. The germline V and J ends were trimmed by 2 bases and 1 base, with 11 bases remaining between them. The length of the CDR3 is 15 residues. Here the CDR3 reads CASSVGSARTDTQYF. As DNA, the CDR3 is TGTGCCAGCAGCGTCGGTAGCGCACGCACAGATACGCAGTATTTT.

This chain joins TRBV6-5 and TRBJ1-6, with D uncertain. The germline V gene encodes CDR1 MNHEY and CDR2 SVGAGI. V gave up 5 bases and J gave up 12 bases, with 11 bases separating them. This CDR3 comprises 12 residues. The CDR3 sequence: CASSTLGEPLHF. DNA of the CDR3: TGTGCCAGCAGTACCCTCGGGGAACCCCTCCACTTT.

The chain has TRBV5-6 and TRBJ1-5; maybe TRBD1 (6 bases). This CDR3 spans 15 amino acids. The germline gives CDR1 SGHDT, CDR2 YYEEEE. The germline V and J ends were trimmed by 6 bases and 6 bases, with 19 bases remaining between them. CDR3 nucleotides: TGTGCCAGCACCGTACAGGGAGGGATGGGTCAGCCCCAGCATTTT. Residues: CASTVQGGMGQPQHF.

This sequence joins TRBV5-6 and TRBJ1-4; TRBD1 is a possible D gene (5 bases). Germline V gives CDR1 SGHDT, CDR2 YYEEEE. This CDR3 has 17 amino acids. Trimming took off 7 bases at V and 5 bases at J, with 24 bases between the two ends. Here the CDR3 DNA reads TGTGCCAGCGCGCGCCGCGGGTTGAGGGACGGAAATGAAAAACTGTTTTTT. As protein: CASARRGLRDGNEKLFF.

This clone was seen a single time. The J gene is TRBJ2-1, the V gene TRBV7-2, with 8 bases fitting TRBD2. Germline lookup yields CDR1 SGHTA and CDR2 FQGNSA. This CDR3 is 17 amino acids long. The V gene end was trimmed by 5 bases and the J gene end by 7 bases; junction bases not matched to a gene: 16. The CDR3 region is CASSRTRGSGSPNEQFF. The CDR3 DNA follows: TGTGCCAGCAGCCGGACCCGAGGAAGCGGGAGTCCAAATGAGCAGTTCTTC.

This chain links TRBV18 with TRBJ1-6; D not certain. CDR1 KGHSH and CDR2 LQKENI come from the germline V gene. V lost 0 bases, J lost 9 bases, and 15 bases lay in between. CDR3 length equals 16 residues. The chain's CDR3 is CASSPPNGARGSPLHF. Written as DNA, the CDR3 is TGTGCCAGCTCACCACCGAATGGCGCCCGGGGTTCACCCCTCCACTTT.

The chain recombines TRBV18 with TRBJ2-5, with 7 bases aligning to TRBD1. CDR1 is KGHSH and CDR2 is LQKENI in the germline V gene. V was pared by 5 bases and J by 5 bases, with 5 bases of the junction left unmatched. CDR3 length: 13 amino acids. CDR3 bases: TGTGCCAGCTCAGAAAGACAGGGCGAGACCCAGTACTTC. This gives the protein CASSERQGETQYF.

The gene calls are TRBV11-2 and TRBJ2-1; perhaps TRBD2 as D (5 bases). This CDR3 is built from 14 residues. The germline V gene has CDR1 SGHAT and CDR2 FQNNGV. V was shortened by 0 bases and J by 6 bases, with 9 bases between the two germline ends. CDR3 loop: CASSLDIEGNEQFF. The CDR3 DNA is TGTGCCAGCAGCTTAGATATAGAGGGCAATGAGCAGTTCTTC.

This clone was counted only a few times. This rearrangement joins TRBV11-3 to TRBJ2-3; the match to TRBD2 covers 11 bases. This CDR3 is built from 17 residues. Germline V gene sequence: CDR1 SGHNT, CDR2 YENEEA. V trimming: 1 base; J trimming: 2 bases; junction bases outside the gene matches: 5. The CDR3 protein is CASSLAWTSGYTDTQYF. The CDR3 DNA sequence: TGTGCCAGCAGCTTAGCCTGGACTAGCGGGTACACAGATACGCAGTATTTT.

The chain joins TRBV29-1 to TRBJ2-6, with 8 bases aligning to TRBD1. Germline V lookup: CDR1 SQVTM, CDR2 ANQGSEA. J lost 4 bases, V lost 6 bases, and 8 bases had no gene match. This CDR3 region has 15 residues. Here the CDR3 reads CSVTQGAGGANVLTF. The CDR3 bases are TGCAGCGTAACGCAGGGGGCGGGAGGGGCCAACGTCCTGACTTTC.

This clone has at least ten counts. V is TRBV14 and J is TRBJ2-7; D gene unclear. The V end was cut by 4 bases, the J end by 3 bases, with 10 bases between. This CDR3 has 13 residues. CDR1 and CDR2 (germline): SGHDN, FVKESK. The chain's CDR3 is CASSRSKSYEQYF. The DNA of the CDR3 is TGTGCCAGCAGCCGTTCGAAAAGCTACGAGCAGTACTTC.

V is TRBV10-3 and J is TRBJ2-7, with 11 bases lining up with TRBD1. From germline, CDR1 is ENHRY and CDR2 SYGVKD. Losses at the gene ends were 2 bases for V and 3 bases for J; bases not matched to a gene: 6. The CDR3 spans 16 residues. The CDR3 sequence is CAISEARGQGDYEQYF. Written as DNA, the CDR3 is TGTGCCATCAGTGAGGCCCGGGGACAGGGGGACTACGAGCAGTACTTC.